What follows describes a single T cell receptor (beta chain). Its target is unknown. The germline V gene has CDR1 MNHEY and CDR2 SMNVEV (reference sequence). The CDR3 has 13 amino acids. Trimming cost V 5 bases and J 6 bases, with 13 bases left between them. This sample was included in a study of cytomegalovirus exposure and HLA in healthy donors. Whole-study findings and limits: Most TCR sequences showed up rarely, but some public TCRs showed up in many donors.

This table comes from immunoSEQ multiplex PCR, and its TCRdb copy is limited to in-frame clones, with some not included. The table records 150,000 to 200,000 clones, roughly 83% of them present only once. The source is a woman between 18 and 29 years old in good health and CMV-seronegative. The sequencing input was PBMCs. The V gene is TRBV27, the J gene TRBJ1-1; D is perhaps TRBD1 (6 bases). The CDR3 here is CASSPRQASEAFF. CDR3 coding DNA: TGTGCCAGCAGTCCAAGACAGGCCTCTGAAGCTTTCTTT.